This is a list of T cell receptor beta chains from one sample in a study of cytomegalovirus exposure and HLA in healthy donors. Assay: immunoSEQ multiplex PCR; the TCRdb copy retains only in-frame clones and omits some. The sample lists 200,000 to 250,000 clones; approximately 82% were seen once. Sequencing was performed on PBMCs. These receptors were taken from a woman between 35 and 50 years old in good health and CMV-seronegative. Both conserved end residues are part of each CDR3. The D gene is left open where the match is weak. Clone size is not always given. Where it is, it says once, few, many or a class for expanded clones.

DNA: TGTGCCAGCAGCCCCGGGACAGGGAACACAGATACGCAGTATTTT
CDR3: CASSPGTGNTDTQYF
J: TRBJ2-3
size: few
D: TRBD1
V: TRBV11-2

DNA: TGTGCCAGCAGCTTATTACGGGGATTGGATGGCTACACCTTC
CDR3: CASSLLRGLDGYTF
J: TRBJ1-2
size: .
D: .
V: TRBV11-2

DNA: TGCGCCAGCAGTCGGGCAAGGAATTACACTGAAGCTTTCTTT
CDR3: CASSRARNYTEAFF
J: TRBJ1-1
size: once
D: .
V: TRBV23-1

DNA: TGCGCCAGCAGCCAAGAGGCCGGAGGCGAGCAGTACTTC
CDR3: CASSQEAGGEQYF
J: TRBJ2-7
size: few
D: .
V: TRBV4-3

DNA: TGTGCCAGCAGCTTAGGACAGGGAAACACCATATATTTT
CDR3: CASSLGQGNTIYF
J: TRBJ1-3
size: .
D: .
V: TRBV7-9

DNA: TGTGCCAGCAGCACCGCCCCAGGGTCCGCAGATACGCAGTATTTT
CDR3: CASSTAPGSADTQYF
J: TRBJ2-3
size: .
D: .
V: TRBV5-4

DNA: TGTGCCAGCAGGGCCGCCCGGGGGGACTCCTACGAGCAGTACTTC
CDR3: CASRAARGDSYEQYF
J: TRBJ2-7
size: .
D: TRBD2
V: TRBV5-5

DNA: TGTGCCAGCAGCTCCCGGGATCTTACCTACGAGCAGTACTTC
CDR3: CASSSRDLTYEQYF
J: TRBJ2-7
size: .
D: .
V: TRBV11-3

DNA: TGCGCCAGCAGCTTACGCACCCTAGGCGAAAAACTGTTTTTT
CDR3: CASSLRTLGEKLFF
J: TRBJ1-4
size: .
D: .
V: TRBV5-1

DNA: TGTGCCAGCCACAACCGGGGGAGGAACACTGAAGCTTTCTTT
CDR3: CASHNRGRNTEAFF
J: TRBJ1-1
size: few
D: .
V: TRBV6-5

DNA: TGCGCCAGCAGGGGAGAGAACTACGAGCAGTACTTC
CDR3: CASRGENYEQYF
J: TRBJ2-7
size: .
D: .
V: TRBV5-1

DNA: TGTGCCAGTACCAATCTGGGGACAGATAATTCACCCCTCCACTTT
CDR3: CASTNLGTDNSPLHF
J: TRBJ1-6
size: many
D: TRBD1
V: TRBV6-1

DNA: TGTGCCAGCAGCTTGGATCCGACAGGGCCTAATGAAAAACTGTTTTTT
CDR3: CASSLDPTGPNEKLFF
J: TRBJ1-4
size: .
D: TRBD1
V: TRBV5-5

DNA: TGTGCCAGCATAGAGGTGGGAGGCTATAATTCACCCCTCCACTTT
CDR3: CASIEVGGYNSPLHF
J: TRBJ1-6
size: .
D: .
V: TRBV7-9

DNA: TGTGCCAGCAGGGTAACCTACGAGCAGTACTTC
CDR3: CASRVTYEQYF
J: TRBJ2-7
size: .
D: .
V: TRBV6-4

DNA: TGTGCCAGCTCACCCGACCTAGCCTATACTACCGGGGAGCTGTTTTTT
CDR3: CASSPDLAYTTGELFF
J: TRBJ2-2
size: .
D: .
V: TRBV18

DNA: TGTGCCAGCAGTTTATGCTTCTTAGGGGTCTGTGAGCAGTTCTTC
CDR3: CASSLCFLGVCEQFF
J: TRBJ2-1
size: .
D: .
V: TRBV28

DNA: TGTGCCAGTAGTATAGACAGGGGGCGGGAGACTGAAGCTTTCTTT
CDR3: CASSIDRGRETEAFF
J: TRBJ1-1
size: .
D: TRBD1
V: TRBV19

DNA: TGTGCCAGCAGCGCAGACAGGTTCACTAATGAAAAACTGTTTTTT
CDR3: CASSADRFTNEKLFF
J: TRBJ1-4
size: .
D: .
V: TRBV7-2

DNA: TGTGCCAGTAGTATAGGGCGGCGGGGCGAGCAGTACTTC
CDR3: CASSIGRRGEQYF
J: TRBJ2-7
size: .
D: .
V: TRBV19

DNA: TGTGCCAGCAGCTTACATGGCGGGGGGTCCTCCTACGAGCAGTACTTC
CDR3: CASSLHGGGSSYEQYF
J: TRBJ2-7
size: .
D: TRBD2
V: TRBV7-2

DNA: TGCAGCGTTGTTGGGCTAGCGGGGGGCTTAAGCACAGATACGCAGTATTTT
CDR3: CSVVGLAGGLSTDTQYF
J: TRBJ2-3
size: once
D: TRBD2
V: TRBV29-1

DNA: TGTGCCAGCAGCCTTCGCGGGGAAGGTCACCAGCCCCAGCATTTT
CDR3: CASSLRGEGHQPQHF
J: TRBJ1-5
size: .
D: .
V: TRBV4-2

DNA: TGTGCCAGCAGCATCTCGGGACAGTTCACAGATACGCAGTATTTT
CDR3: CASSISGQFTDTQYF
J: TRBJ2-3
size: .
D: .
V: TRBV21-1

DNA: TGTGCCAGCCGGGGGGACGTGCAGGGGAGGGGCGAGCAGTACTTC
CDR3: CASRGDVQGRGEQYF
J: TRBJ2-7
size: .
D: .
V: TRBV6-1

DNA: TGTGCCTGGAGTGTAGGGACAGTTCAGCCCCAGCATTTT
CDR3: CAWSVGTVQPQHF
J: TRBJ1-5
size: once
D: TRBD1
V: TRBV30

DNA: TGTGCTAGTGGTTTGATCACCCGGGGGGGAGGCTACACCTTC
CDR3: CASGLITRGGGYTF
J: TRBJ1-2
size: once
D: .
V: TRBV12-5

DNA: TGTGCCAGCAGTGGGGGACAGGGGGCATGGACAGATACGCAGTATTTT
CDR3: CASSGGQGAWTDTQYF
J: TRBJ2-3
size: .
D: TRBD1
V: TRBV25-1

DNA: TGTGCCATCAGTGGAAGCGATAATTCACCCCTCCACTTT
CDR3: CAISGSDNSPLHF
J: TRBJ1-6
size: .
D: .
V: TRBV10-3

DNA: TGTGCCAGCAGCTTCTCCAAAAACATTCAGTACTTC
CDR3: CASSFSKNIQYF
J: TRBJ2-4
size: .
D: .
V: TRBV7-9

DNA: TGTGCCAGCAGTCGCTATAATTCACCCCTCCACTTT
CDR3: CASSRYNSPLHF
J: TRBJ1-6
size: .
D: .
V: TRBV25-1

DNA: TGTGCCAGCACCGCGGGCCGCACAGATACGCAGTATTTT
CDR3: CASTAGRTDTQYF
J: TRBJ2-3
size: .
D: .
V: TRBV6-1

DNA: TGTGCCAGCAGCCCTCACCAGGGACTAGCGAACACCGGGGAGCTGTTTTTT
CDR3: CASSPHQGLANTGELFF
J: TRBJ2-2
size: .
D: TRBD2
V: TRBV4-2

DNA: TGTGCCAGCTCTCCTCCGGGGGGTCAGCCCCAGCATTTT
CDR3: CASSPPGGQPQHF
J: TRBJ1-5
size: once
D: .
V: TRBV18

DNA: TGTGCCAGCCTTGAGGTAGTAAACACTGAAGCTTTCTTT
CDR3: CASLEVVNTEAFF
J: TRBJ1-1
size: .
D: .
V: TRBV2

DNA: TGCAGTGGGAAAGCGGTGACCCAGTACTTC
CDR3: CSGKAVTQYF
J: TRBJ2-5
size: .
D: .
V: TRBV29-1

DNA: TGCGCCAGCAGCCCGTGGGGACACCGGGGCGATAATTCACCCCTCCACTTT
CDR3: CASSPWGHRGDNSPLHF
J: TRBJ1-6
size: .
D: .
V: TRBV5-1

DNA: TGTGCCAGCAGCCACATACTGCCGGGGGGGTTCTTC
CDR3: CASSHILPGGFF
J: TRBJ2-1
size: .
D: TRBD2
V: TRBV7-9

DNA: TGTGCCAGCAGCTTGGCGGGACTACAGAGCAATGAGCAGTTCTTC
CDR3: CASSLAGLQSNEQFF
J: TRBJ2-1
size: .
D: TRBD2
V: TRBV7-8

DNA: TGTGCCAGCTCCCTTGCTGGGACAGCGAACACCGGGGAGCTGTTTTTT
CDR3: CASSLAGTANTGELFF
J: TRBJ2-2
size: .
D: TRBD1
V: TRBV18

DNA: TGCGCCAGCAGCCCATCCGCGACTAGATTCACCGGGGAGCTGTTTTTT
CDR3: CASSPSATRFTGELFF
J: TRBJ2-2
size: few
D: .
V: TRBV4-3

DNA: TGTGCCAGCAGCGCCATCCCCACAGGGGGGGATGGCTACACCTTC
CDR3: CASSAIPTGGDGYTF
J: TRBJ1-2
size: .
D: TRBD1
V: TRBV7-3

DNA: TGTGCCAGTTCCTGGGACAGGGCTCGCGAGCAGTACTTC
CDR3: CASSWDRAREQYF
J: TRBJ2-7
size: .
D: TRBD1
V: TRBV2

DNA: TGTGCCAGCAGCCTTCGACAGGGGGATTATGGCTACACCTTC
CDR3: CASSLRQGDYGYTF
J: TRBJ1-2
size: .
D: TRBD1
V: TRBV4-2

DNA: TGTGCCGGACAGGGGGCTGGGGCCAACGTCCTGACTTTC
CDR3: CAGQGAGANVLTF
J: TRBJ2-6
size: .
D: TRBD1
V: TRBV2

DNA: TGCGCCAGTCTTCACCGGGACACCCAACCGGGAGATACGCAGTATTTT
CDR3: CASLHRDTQPGDTQYF
J: TRBJ2-3
size: .
D: .
V: TRBV5-1

DNA: TGTGCCAGCTCACCGAGGGAAAGCTCCTACAATGAGCAGTTCTTC
CDR3: CASSPRESSYNEQFF
J: TRBJ2-1
size: .
D: .
V: TRBV18

DNA: TGTGCCAGCAGCTTAAACTCAGACTCCTACACCTTC
CDR3: CASSLNSDSYTF
J: TRBJ1-2
size: .
D: .
V: TRBV5-6

DNA: TGTGCCAGCAATATAGCGGGGGGCCTCTCCTACGAGCAGTACTTC
CDR3: CASNIAGGLSYEQYF
J: TRBJ2-7
size: .
D: TRBD2
V: TRBV6-5